This T cell receptor beta chain was identified in a study of cytomegalovirus exposure and HLA in healthy donors. The study's findings and limits: Analyzed later, association rates of TCRs varied across HLA loci, with DRB1 most and HLA-C fewest. Presence/absence analyses treated sequencing depth as roughly uniform across donors.

Remarks on this clone: Its target is not known.

Trimming stripped 0 bases from V and 3 bases from J, with 6 bases between. The length of the CDR3 is 14 residues. The germline V gene has CDR1 SGHAT and CDR2 FQNNGV. In the PCR, 60 Vbeta and 13 Jbeta primers were used. Using immunoSEQ multiplex PCR, the repertoire was profiled, and TCRdb retains in-frame clones only, with some absent. Here the sample table reports about 130,000 clones. Material: PBMCs. This TCR came from a woman in her thirties or forties in good health and CMV-seropositive. The genes are TRBV11-2 and TRBJ2-1; possible D gene TRBD1, 5 bases. CDR3 sequence reads: CASSLDGHYNEQFF. DNA of the CDR3: TGTGCCAGCAGCTTAGATGGACACTACAATGAGCAGTTCTTC.